These 6 T cell receptor beta chains share one sample of origin, sequenced in a study of blood T cell repertoires in COVID-19. Libraries were prepared by immunoSEQ multiplex PCR; TCRdb keeps only in-frame clonotypes and omits some of them. The table has roughly 300,000 clones, approximately 87% seen once. The sequenced material came from peripheral blood. These receptors came from a woman in her 30s with COVID-19, enrolled during active disease.

This clone has only one observation. The rearrangement joins TRBV5-6 to TRBJ1-6; 8 bases agree with TRBD1. V was pared by 4 bases and J by 7 bases, with 13 bases of the junction left unmatched. Germline V lookup: CDR1 SGHDT, CDR2 YYEEEE. The CDR3 length is 17 residues. Here the CDR3 reads CASSTTGQGMANSPLHF. CDR3 sequence (DNA): TGTGCCAGCAGCACGACCGGACAGGGTATGGCCAATTCACCCCTCCACTTT.

The chain is built from TRBV11-2 and TRBJ2-7; 8 bases map to TRBD2. Germline V gene data show CDR1 as SGHAT and CDR2 as FQNNGV. The CDR3 has 15 amino acids. Trimming removed 2 bases from V and 4 bases from J; junction bases left unmatched: 7. The CDR3 region is CASSLIIAGGYEQYF. As DNA, the CDR3 is TGTGCCAGCAGCTTAATTATCGCGGGGGGTTACGAGCAGTACTTC.

The chain carries TRBV2 and TRBJ2-2; no clear D. CDR1 and CDR2 (germline): SNHLY, FYNNEI. V was trimmed by 4 bases and J by 2 bases, leaving 8 bases between them. The CDR3 runs 14 residues. The CDR3 bases are TGTGCCAGCAGTGTCGTCAGTAACACCGGGGAGCTGTTTTTT. It translates to CASSVVSNTGELFF.

The chain employs TRBV6-5 and TRBJ2-3; tentative D call: TRBD1 (6 bases). The V gene lost 0 bases and the J gene lost 8 bases, with 15 bases spanning the gap. Germline CDR1 is MNHEY and CDR2 is SVGAGI. The CDR3 runs to 15 residues. The CDR3: CASSYSTGQPGTQYF. In nucleotides, the CDR3 is TGTGCCAGCAGTTACTCGACTGGACAGCCGGGTACGCAGTATTTT.

The genes are TRBV7-9 and TRBJ1-2, with 7 bases that match TRBD1. J gave up 5 bases and V 5 bases, and 5 bases lay outside the gene matches. Germline loops: CDR1 SEHNR, CDR2 FQNEAQ (reference sequence). This CDR3 is built from 13 residues. The CDR3 region is CASSLGTEYGYTF. The CDR3 bases are TGTGCCAGCAGCCTCGGGACAGAATATGGCTACACCTTC.

This rearrangement joins TRBV7-2 to TRBJ2-4; TRBD1 matches at 7 bases. Germline V CDR1 and CDR2: SGHTA, FQGNSA. The CDR3 consists of 18 residues. Losses at the gene ends were 5 bases for V and 0 bases for J; bases not matched to a gene: 13. CDR3 residues: CASSNVIQGTLAKNIQYF. For the CDR3, the DNA is TGTGCCAGCAGCAACGTTATACAGGGGACCTTAGCCAAAAACATTCAGTACTTC.